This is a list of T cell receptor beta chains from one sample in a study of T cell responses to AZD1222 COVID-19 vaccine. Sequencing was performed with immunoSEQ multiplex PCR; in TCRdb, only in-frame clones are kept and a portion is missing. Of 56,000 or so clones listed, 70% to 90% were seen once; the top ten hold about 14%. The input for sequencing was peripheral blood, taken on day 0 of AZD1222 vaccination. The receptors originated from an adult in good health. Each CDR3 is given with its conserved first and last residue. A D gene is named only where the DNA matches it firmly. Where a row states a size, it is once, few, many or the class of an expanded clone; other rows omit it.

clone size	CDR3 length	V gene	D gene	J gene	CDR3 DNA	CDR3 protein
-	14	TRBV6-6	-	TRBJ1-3	TGTGCCAGCAGTTACCCGTCCTCTGGAAACACCATATATTTT	CASSYPSSGNTIYF
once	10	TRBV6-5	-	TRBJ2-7	TGTGCCTCCGCCATCTACGAGCAGTACTTC	CASAIYEQYF
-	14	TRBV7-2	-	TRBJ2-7	TGTGCCAGCAGCTTAGTAGGCAGCGGGTACGAGCAGTACTTC	CASSLVGSGYEQYF
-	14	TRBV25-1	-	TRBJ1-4	TGTGCCAGCAGTACCCGCGGGGCGGGTGAAAAACTGTTTTTT	CASSTRGAGEKLFF
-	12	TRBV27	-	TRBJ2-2	TGTGCCAGCAGTTCCCCCGCCGGGGAGCTGTTTTTT	CASSSPAGELFF
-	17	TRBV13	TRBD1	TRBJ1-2	TGTGCCAGCAGCGGCCGGGACAGGGGGCGCTGGGGCTATGGCTACACCTTC	CASSGRDRGRWGYGYTF
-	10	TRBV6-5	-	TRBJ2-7	TGTGCCAGCAGATCGACTGAGGGGTACTTC	CASRSTEGYF
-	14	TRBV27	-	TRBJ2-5	TGTGCCAGCAGTTTGGGGGGACCCCAAGAGACCCAGTACTTC	CASSLGGPQETQYF
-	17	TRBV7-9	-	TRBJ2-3	TGTGCCAGCAGCCCACCCGGGGCAGGGCCTAGCACAGATACGCAGTATTTT	CASSPPGAGPSTDTQYF
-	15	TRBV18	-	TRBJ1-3	TGTGCCAGCTCACCCGTGGGAGACTCTGGAAACACCATATATTTT	CASSPVGDSGNTIYF
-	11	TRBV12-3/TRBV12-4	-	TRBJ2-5	TGTGCCAGCGGGGACCGGGAGACCCAGTACTTC	CASGDRETQYF
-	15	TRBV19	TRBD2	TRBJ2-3	TGTGCCAGTAGTATGTGGGGAGGGAGCACAGATACGCAGTATTTT	CASSMWGGSTDTQYF
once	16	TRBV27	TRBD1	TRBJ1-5	TGTGCCAGCAGTTCCATCCACAGGGGTGTTGGACAGCCCCAGCATTTT	CASSSIHRGVGQPQHF
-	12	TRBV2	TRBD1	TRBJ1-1	TGTGCCAGCAGTGAGGTACAGGGGAAAACTTTCTTT	CASSEVQGKTFF
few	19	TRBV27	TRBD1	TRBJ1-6	TGTGCCAGCAGTCCGATAAAATTAGGGACAGGGAGTGTGAATTCACCCCTCCACTTT	CASSPIKLGTGSVNSPLHF
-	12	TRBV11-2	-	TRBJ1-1	TGTGCCAGCAGCCCCGGGACGCAAGAAGCTTTCTTT	CASSPGTQEAFF
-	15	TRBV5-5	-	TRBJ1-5	TGTGCCAGCAGCTTGCAGGAGGGTGGCAATCAGCCCCAGCATTTT	CASSLQEGGNQPQHF
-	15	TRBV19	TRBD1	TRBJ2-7	TGTGCCAGTAGTGACCAGGGGGCGCCCCTACGAGTGCAGTACTTC	CASSDQGAPLRVQYF
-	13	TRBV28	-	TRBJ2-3	TGTGCCAGCAGTTTAGGGCCTCCCGATACGCAGTATTTT	CASSLGPPDTQYF
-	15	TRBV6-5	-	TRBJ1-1	TGTGCCAGCAGCAAAGGCCAGGCCCTAAACACTGAAGCTTTCTTT	CASSKGQALNTEAFF
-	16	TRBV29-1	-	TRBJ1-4	TGCAGCGTTGGAATCCTCCTCGGAGGTGGGGACGAAAAACTGTTTTTT	CSVGILLGGGDEKLFF